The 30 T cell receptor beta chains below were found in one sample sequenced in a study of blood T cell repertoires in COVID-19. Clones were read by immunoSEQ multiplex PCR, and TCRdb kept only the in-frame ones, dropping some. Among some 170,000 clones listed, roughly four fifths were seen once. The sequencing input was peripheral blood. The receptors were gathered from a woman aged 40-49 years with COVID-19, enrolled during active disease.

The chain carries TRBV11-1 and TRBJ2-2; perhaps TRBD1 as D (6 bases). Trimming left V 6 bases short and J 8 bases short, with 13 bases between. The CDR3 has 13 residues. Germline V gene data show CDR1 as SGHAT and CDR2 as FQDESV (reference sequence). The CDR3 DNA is TGTGCCAGCAGGCTCACAGGGTTTGGGGAGCTGTTTTTT. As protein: CASRLTGFGELFF.

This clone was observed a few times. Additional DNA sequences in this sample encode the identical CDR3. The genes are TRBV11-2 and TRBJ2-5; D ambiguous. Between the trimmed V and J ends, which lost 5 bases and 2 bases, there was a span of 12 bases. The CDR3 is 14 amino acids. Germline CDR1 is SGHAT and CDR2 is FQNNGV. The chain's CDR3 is CASSPSGGQETQYF. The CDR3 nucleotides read TGTGCCAGCAGCCCCTCCGGTGGTCAAGAGACCCAGTACTTC.

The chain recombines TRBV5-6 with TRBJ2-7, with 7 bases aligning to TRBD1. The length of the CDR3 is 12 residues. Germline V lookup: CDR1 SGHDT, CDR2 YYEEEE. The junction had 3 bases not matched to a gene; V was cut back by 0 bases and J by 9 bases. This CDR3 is CASSLGQGWQYV. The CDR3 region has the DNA TGTGCCAGCAGCTTGGGACAGGGCTGGCAGTACGTC.

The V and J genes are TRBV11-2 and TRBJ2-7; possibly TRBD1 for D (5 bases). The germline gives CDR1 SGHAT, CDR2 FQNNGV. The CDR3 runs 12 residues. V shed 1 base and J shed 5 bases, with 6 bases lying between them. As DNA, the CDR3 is TGTGCCAGCAGCTTAGGGGGCAACGAGCAGTACGTC. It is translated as CASSLGGNEQYV.

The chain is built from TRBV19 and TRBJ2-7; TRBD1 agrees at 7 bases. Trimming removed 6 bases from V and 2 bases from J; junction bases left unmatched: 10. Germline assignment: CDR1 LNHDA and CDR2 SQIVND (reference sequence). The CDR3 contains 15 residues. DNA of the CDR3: TGTGCCAGTAGCGACCCCGGGACAGCCACCTACGAGCAGTACTTC. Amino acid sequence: CASSDPGTATYEQYF.

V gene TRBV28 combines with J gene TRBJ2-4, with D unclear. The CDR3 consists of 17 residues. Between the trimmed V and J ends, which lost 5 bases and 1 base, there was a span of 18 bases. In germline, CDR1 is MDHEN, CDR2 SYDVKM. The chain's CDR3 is CASSPRWAGWAKNIQYF. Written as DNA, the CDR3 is TGTGCCAGCAGTCCCCGTTGGGCTGGCTGGGCCAAAAACATTCAGTACTTC.

The CDR3 DNA reads as TGTGCCAGCAGTGAGGACAGGGGTCGAGAAAAACTGTTTTTT. Translating it yields CASSEDRGREKLFF. The chain employs TRBV2 and TRBJ1-4; 9 nucleotides line up with TRBD1. CDR1 is SNHLY, CDR2 FYNNEI, per germline. The CDR3 has 14 residues. V shed 3 bases, J shed 8 bases, and the junction held 4 bases outside the gene matches.

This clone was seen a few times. CDR3 sequence: CASHRDRNTEAFF. CDR3 nucleotide sequence: TGTGCCAGCCATCGGGACAGGAACACTGAAGCTTTCTTT. J is TRBJ1-1 and V is TRBV6-5; TRBD1 matches 7 bases. The CDR3 totals 13 residues. Germline lookup yields CDR1 MNHEY and CDR2 SVGAGI. After removal of 8 bases from V and 1 base from J, the junction contained 4 bases not matched to a gene.

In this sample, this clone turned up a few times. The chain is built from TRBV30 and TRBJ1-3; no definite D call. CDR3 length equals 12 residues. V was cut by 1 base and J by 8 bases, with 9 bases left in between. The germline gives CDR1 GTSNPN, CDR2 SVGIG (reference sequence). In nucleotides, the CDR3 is TGTGCCTGGAGTGCGGTACTAGACACCATATATTTT. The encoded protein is CAWSAVLDTIYF. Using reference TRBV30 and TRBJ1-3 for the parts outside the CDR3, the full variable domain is SQTIHQWPATLVQPVGSPLSLECTVEGTSNPNLYWYRQAAGRGLQLLFYSVGIGQISSEVPQNLSASRPQDRQFILSSKKLLLSDSGFYLCAWSAVLDTIYFGEGSWLTVV.

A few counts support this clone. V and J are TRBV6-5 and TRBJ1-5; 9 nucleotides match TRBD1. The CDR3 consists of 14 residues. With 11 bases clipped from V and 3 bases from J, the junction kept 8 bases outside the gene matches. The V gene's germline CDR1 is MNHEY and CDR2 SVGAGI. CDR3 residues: CACQQGASNQPQHF. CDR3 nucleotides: TGTGCCTGCCAACAGGGGGCCTCCAATCAGCCCCAGCATTTT.

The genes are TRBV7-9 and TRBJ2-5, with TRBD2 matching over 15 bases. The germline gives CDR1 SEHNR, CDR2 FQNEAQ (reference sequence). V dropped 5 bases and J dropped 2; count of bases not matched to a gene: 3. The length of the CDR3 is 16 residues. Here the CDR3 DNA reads TGTGCCAGCAGCATGGGACTAGCGGGGGGACAAGAGACCCAGTACTTC. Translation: CASSMGLAGGQETQYF.

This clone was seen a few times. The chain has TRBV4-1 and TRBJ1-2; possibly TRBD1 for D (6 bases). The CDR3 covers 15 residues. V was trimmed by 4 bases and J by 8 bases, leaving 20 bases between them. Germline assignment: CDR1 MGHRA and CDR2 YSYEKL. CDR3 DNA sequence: TGCGCCAGCAGCCCCCAGAACAGGGTTGTTCTGGGCTACACCTTC. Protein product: CASSPQNRVVLGYTF.

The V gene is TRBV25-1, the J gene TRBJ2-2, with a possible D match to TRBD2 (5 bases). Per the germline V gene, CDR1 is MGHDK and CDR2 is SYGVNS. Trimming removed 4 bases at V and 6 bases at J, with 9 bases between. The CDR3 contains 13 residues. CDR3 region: CASSVGVAGELFF. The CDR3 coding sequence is TGTGCCAGCAGTGTCGGGGTCGCCGGGGAGCTGTTTTTT.

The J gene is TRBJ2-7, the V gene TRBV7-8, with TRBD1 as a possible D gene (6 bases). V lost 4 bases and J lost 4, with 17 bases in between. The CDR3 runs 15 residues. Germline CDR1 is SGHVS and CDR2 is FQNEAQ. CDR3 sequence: CASSSLGRGKYEQYF. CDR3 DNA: TGTGCCAGCAGCTCCCTCGGCAGGGGAAAATACGAGCAGTACTTC. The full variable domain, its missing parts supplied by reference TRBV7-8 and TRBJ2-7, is GAGVSQSPRYKVAKRGQDVALRCDPISGHVSLFWYQQALGQGPEFLTYFQNEAQLDKSGLPSDRFFAERPEGSVSTLKIQRTQQEDSAVYLCASSSLGRGKYEQYFGPGTRLTVT.

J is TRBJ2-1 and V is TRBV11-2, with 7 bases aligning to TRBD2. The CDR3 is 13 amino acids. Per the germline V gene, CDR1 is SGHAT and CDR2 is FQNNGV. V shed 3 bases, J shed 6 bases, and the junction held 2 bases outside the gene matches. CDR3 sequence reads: CASSLGGGNEQFF. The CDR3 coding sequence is TGTGCCAGCAGCTTGGGGGGGGGCAATGAGCAGTTCTTC.

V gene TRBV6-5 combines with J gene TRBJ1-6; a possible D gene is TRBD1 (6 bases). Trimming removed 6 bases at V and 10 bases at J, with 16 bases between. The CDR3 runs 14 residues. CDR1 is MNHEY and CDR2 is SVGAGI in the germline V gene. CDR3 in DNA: TGTGCCAGCAGCCGAACAGGGTCTCGATCACCCCTCCACTTT. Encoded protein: CASSRTGSRSPLHF.

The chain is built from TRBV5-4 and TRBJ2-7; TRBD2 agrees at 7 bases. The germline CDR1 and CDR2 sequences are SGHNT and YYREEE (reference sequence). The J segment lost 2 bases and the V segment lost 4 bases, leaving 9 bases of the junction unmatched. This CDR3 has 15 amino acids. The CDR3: CASSRSGRGAYEQYF. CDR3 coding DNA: TGTGCCAGCAGCCGCTCGGGGAGGGGAGCCTACGAGCAGTACTTC.

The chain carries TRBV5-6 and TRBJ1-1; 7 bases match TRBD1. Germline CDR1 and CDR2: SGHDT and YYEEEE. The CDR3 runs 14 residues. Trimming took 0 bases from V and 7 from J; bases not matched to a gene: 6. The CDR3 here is CASSLEGAGGEAFF. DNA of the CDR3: TGTGCCAGCAGCTTGGAGGGGGCTGGGGGTGAAGCTTTCTTT.

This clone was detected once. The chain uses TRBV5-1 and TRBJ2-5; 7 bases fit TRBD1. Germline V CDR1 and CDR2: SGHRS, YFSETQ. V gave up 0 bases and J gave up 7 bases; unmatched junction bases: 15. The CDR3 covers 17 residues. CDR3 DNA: TGCGCCAGCAGCTTGGCCACGGGACAGCCTAACTGGGGGACCCAGTACTTC. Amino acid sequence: CASSLATGQPNWGTQYF.

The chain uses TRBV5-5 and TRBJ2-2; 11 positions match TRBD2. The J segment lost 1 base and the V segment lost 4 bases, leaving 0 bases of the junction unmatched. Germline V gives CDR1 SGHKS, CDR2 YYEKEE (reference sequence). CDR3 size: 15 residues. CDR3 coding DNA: TGTGCCAGCAGCCTAGCGGGGGGGAACACCGGGGAGCTGTTTTTT. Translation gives CASSLAGGNTGELFF.

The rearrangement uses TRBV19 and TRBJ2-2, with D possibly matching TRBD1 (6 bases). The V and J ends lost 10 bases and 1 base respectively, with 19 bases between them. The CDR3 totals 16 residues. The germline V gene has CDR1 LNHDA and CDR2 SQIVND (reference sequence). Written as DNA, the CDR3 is TGTGCCACTCACCCCCCCAGGGGCTTGAACACCGGGGAGCTGTTTTTT. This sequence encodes CATHPPRGLNTGELFF.

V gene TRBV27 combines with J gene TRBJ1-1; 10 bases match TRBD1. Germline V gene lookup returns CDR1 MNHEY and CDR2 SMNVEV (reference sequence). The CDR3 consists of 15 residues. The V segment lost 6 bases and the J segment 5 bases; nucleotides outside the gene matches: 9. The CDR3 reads CASRVGRDRGTEAFF. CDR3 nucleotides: TGTGCCAGCAGGGTGGGACGGGACAGGGGTACTGAAGCTTTCTTT.

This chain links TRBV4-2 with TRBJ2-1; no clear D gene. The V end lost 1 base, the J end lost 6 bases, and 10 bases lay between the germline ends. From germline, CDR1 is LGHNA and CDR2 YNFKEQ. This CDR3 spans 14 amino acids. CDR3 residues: CASSQAGASNEQFF. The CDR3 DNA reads TGTGCCAGCAGCCAAGCTGGAGCGAGCAATGAGCAGTTCTTC.

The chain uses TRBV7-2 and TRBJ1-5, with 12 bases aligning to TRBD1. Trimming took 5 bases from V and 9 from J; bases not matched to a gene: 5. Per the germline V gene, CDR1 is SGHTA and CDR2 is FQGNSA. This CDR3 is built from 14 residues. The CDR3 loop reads CASSQGQGAMPQHF. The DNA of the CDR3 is TGTGCCAGCAGCCAGGGACAGGGGGCTATGCCCCAGCATTTT.

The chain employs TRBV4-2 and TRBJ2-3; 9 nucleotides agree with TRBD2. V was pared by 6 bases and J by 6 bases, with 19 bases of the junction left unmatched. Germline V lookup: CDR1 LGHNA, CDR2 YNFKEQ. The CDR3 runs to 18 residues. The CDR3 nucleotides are TGTGCCAGCAGTCCGAGCGGGGGGCCGGCCGGTTTGCTTGATACGCAGTATTTT. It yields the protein CASSPSGGPAGLLDTQYF.

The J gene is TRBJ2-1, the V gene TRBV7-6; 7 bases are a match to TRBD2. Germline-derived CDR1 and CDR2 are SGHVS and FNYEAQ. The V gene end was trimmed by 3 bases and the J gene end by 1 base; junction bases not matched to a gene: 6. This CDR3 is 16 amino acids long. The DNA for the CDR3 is TGTGCCAGCAGCTTCGGCGGGAGTATTTCCTACAATGAGCAGTTCTTC. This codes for CASSFGGSISYNEQFF. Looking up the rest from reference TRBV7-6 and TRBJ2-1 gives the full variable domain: GAGVSQSPRYKVTKRGQDVALRCDPISGHVSLYWYRQALGQGPEFLTYFNYEAQQDKSGLPNDRFSAERPEGSISTLTIQRTEQRDSAMYRCASSFGGSISYNEQFFGPGTRLTVL.

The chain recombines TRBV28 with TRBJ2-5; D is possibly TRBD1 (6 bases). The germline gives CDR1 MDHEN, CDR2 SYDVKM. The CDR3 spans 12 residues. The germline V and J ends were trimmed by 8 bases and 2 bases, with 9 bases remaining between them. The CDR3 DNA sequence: TGTGCCAGCGGTACAGGGCAAGAGACCCAGTACTTC. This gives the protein CASGTGQETQYF.

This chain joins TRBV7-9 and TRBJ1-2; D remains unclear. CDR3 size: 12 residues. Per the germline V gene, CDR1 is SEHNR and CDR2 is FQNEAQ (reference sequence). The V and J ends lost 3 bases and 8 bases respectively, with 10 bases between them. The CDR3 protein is CASSLRGRGYTF. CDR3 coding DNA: TGTGCCAGCAGCTTGAGAGGTCGAGGCTACACCTTC.

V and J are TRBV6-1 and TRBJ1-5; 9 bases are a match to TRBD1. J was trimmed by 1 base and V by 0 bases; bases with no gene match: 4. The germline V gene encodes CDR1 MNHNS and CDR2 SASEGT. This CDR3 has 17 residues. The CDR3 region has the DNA TGTGCCAGCAGTGAAGCGACAGGGGGACGCAGCAATCAGCCCCAGCATTTT. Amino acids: CASSEATGGRSNQPQHF.

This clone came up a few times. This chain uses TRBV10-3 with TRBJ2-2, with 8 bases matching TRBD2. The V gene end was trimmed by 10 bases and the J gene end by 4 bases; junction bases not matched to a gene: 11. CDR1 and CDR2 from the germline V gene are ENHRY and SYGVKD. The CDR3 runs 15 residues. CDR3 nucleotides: TGTGCCACCCAAACCCCCGGGAGGGCCACCGGGGAGCTGTTTTTT. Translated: CATQTPGRATGELFF.